This T cell receptor (beta chain) was profiled in a study of blood T cell repertoires in COVID-19. Turning to the study itself: Collection of acute and convalescent COVID-19 samples took place in the United States, Italy and Spain. PBMCs, B-cell-depleted T cells, or T cells were the source of the cDNA or gDNA that made up the material.

Under the authors' procedure: Reference gene primer amplification gave estimated nucleated cell counts. Only in-frame clones appear in the TCRdb table, and some are missing; sequencing was by immunoSEQ multiplex PCR. The DNA was the basis for D and trimming; V, J and clone size are from that table. The sample lists about 200,000 clones, around 84% occurring once. J was trimmed by 4 bases and V by 11 bases; bases with no gene match: 8. Looked up from germline, CDR1 is SEHNR and CDR2 is FQNEAQ (reference sequence). The CDR3 has 15 residues. This clonotype was obtained from a human donor in a cohort sampled during active COVID-19. The chain combines TRBV7-9 with TRBJ2-3; TRBD2 agrees at 14 bases. Sample: peripheral blood. The CDR3 DNA is TGTGCCGTCCCCCCGACTAGCGGGGGGGCAGATACGCAGTATTTT. It encodes CAVPPTSGGADTQYF.